The present T cell receptor (beta chain) was sequenced within a study of cytomegalovirus exposure and HLA in healthy donors. Study-wide findings and caveats: Presence/absence comparisons presumed near-even sequencing depth among donors. Most TCR beta V segments were productive about 87% or about 30% of the time in an earlier analysis. Other equally common chains were less clonally expanded than HLA-associated TCR beta chains, a later analysis showed.

As regards this clone: As yet, its antigen is unknown.

The J segment lost 0 bases and the V segment lost 5 bases, leaving 1 base of the junction unmatched. Germline V gene data show CDR1 as SQVTM and CDR2 as ANQGSEA. The CDR3 is 12 residues long. The PCR used 60 Vbeta and 13 Jbeta primers. TCRdb's copy holds only in-frame clones and misses some; the assay was immunoSEQ multiplex PCR. In the table there are about 190,000 clones, under 80% of which are singletons. The rearrangement uses TRBV29-1 and TRBJ2-7, with 7 bases identical to TRBD2. The receptor was isolated from a man aged 25 to 40 in good health and CMV-seropositive. The sample consisted of PBMCs. The CDR3, as DNA: TGCAGCGTTAGCGGGAACTCCTACGAGCAGTACTTC. It specifies CSVSGNSYEQYF.